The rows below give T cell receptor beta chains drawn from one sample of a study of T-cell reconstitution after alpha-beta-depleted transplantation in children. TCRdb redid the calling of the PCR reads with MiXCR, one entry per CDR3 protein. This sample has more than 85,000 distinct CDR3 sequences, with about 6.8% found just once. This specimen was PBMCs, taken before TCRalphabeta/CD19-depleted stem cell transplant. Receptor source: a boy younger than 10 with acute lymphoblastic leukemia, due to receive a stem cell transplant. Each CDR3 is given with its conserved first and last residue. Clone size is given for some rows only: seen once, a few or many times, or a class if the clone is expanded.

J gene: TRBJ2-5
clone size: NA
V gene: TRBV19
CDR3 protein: CASSPGTGGEGETQYF

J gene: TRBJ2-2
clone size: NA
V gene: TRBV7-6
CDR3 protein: CASSRLVGRYTGELFF

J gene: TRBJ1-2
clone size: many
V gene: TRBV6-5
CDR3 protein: CASSYSRGTPYGYTF

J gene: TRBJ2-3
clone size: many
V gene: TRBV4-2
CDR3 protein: CASSHTGTSDTDTQYF

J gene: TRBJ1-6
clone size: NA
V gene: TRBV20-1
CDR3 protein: CSARNLGQGRRNSPLHF

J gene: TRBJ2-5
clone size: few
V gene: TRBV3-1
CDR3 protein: CASSQDHWQIQETQYF

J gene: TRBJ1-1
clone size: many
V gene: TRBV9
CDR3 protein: CASSVDGQRGLAYTEAFF

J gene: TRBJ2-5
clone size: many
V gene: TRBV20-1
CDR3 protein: CSAAGHNYLKETQYF

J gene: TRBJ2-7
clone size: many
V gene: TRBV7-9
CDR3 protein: CASSLAGDLGEQYF

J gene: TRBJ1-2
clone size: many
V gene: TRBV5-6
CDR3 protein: CASSWDYGYTF

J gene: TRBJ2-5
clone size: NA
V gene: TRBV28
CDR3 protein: CASSALGEETQYF

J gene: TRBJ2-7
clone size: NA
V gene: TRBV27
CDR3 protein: CASSLLVRGPYEQYF

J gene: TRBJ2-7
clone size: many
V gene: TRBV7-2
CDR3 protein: CASSLSDNSYEQYF

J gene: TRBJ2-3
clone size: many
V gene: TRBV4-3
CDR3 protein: CASSQYPAGGGADTQYF

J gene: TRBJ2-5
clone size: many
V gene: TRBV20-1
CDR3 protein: CSAPLRQRETQYF

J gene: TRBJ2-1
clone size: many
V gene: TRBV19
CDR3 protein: CASNSGTQYNEQFF

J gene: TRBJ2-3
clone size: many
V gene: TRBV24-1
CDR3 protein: CATSVLLAGGLDTQYF

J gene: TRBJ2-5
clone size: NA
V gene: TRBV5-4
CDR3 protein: CASSFWTSGGAAETQYF

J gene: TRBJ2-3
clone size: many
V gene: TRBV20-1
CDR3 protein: CSASFFDRGGTDTQYF

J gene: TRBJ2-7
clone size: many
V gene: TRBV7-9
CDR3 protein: CASSSNGQANSYEQYF

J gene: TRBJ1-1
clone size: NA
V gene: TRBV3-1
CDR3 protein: CASSQGRRLNIEAFF

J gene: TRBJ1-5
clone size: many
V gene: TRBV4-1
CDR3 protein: CASSQEGVQPQHF

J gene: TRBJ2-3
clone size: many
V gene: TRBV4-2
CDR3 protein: CASSQDFQSTQYF

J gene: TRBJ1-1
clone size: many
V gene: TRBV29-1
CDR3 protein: CSVEGTPDGF

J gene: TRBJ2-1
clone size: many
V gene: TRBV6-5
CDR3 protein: CASSYLGLAGESYNEQFF

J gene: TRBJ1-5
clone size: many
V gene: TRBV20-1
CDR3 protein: CSASDDGRRLYSNQPQHF

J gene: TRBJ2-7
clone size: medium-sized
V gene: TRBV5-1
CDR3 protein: CASSLDGDTYEQYF

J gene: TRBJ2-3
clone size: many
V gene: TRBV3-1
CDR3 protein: CASSSRDLTDTQYF

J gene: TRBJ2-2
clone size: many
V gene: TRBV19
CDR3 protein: CASSLGTLNTGELFF

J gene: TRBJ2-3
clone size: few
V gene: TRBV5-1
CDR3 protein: CASSSRTGGTDTQYF

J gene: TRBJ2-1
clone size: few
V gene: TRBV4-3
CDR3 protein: CASSQDLGIRQGEGNEQFF

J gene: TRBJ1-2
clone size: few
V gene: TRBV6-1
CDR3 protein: CASRGLDHYGYTF

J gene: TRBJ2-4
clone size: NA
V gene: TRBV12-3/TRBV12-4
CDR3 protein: CASSLGENIQYF

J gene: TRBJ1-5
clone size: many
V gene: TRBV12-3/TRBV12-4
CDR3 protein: CASSLMDRDYQPQHF

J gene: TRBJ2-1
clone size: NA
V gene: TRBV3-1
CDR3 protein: CASRHRTDNEQFF

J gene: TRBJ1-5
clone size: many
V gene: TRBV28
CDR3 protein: CASTPGTGFNQPQHF

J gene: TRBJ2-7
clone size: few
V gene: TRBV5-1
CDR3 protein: CASSPLSRGHSPEQYF

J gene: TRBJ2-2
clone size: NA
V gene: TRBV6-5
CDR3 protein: CASSYSKQGARYTGELFF

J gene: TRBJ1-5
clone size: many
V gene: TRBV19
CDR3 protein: CASKGARSGQPQHF

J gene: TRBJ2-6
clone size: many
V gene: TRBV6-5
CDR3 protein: CASSGGDSGANVLTF

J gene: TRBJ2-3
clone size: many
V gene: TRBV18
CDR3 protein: CASSPRGQGTDTQYF

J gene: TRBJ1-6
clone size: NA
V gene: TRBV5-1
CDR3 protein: CASSPQADRDNSPLHF

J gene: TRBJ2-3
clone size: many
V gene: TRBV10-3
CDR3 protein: CAISESVAGRTDTQYF

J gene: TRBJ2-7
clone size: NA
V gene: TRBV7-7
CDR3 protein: CASSLEGHGEQYF

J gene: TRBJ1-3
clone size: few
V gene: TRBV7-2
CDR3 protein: CASSLTGVADTIYF

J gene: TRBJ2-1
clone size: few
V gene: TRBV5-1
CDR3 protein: CASSSRASGQNNEQFF

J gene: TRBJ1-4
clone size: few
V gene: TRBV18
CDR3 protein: CASSPSQPEKLFF

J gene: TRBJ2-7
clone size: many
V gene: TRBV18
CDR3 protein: CASSPGTLYEQYF